A single T cell receptor (beta chain) is shown here with its context. The data originate from a study of blood T cell repertoires in COVID-19. Study background: The United States, Italy and Spain provided the acute and convalescent COVID-19 samples. Sources were T cells, B-cell-depleted T cells, or PBMCs; the material itself was cDNA or gDNA.

With V trimmed by 1 base and J by 7 bases, 7 bases remained unmatched. The CDR3 covers 14 residues. The germline V gene encodes CDR1 MNHNS and CDR2 SASEGT. Per the original methods: From reference gene primer amplification, estimates of nucleated cell counts were derived. Sequencing used immunoSEQ multiplex PCR; TCRdb keeps in-frame clones, though not all of them. V, J and clone size reflect that table, while D and trimming were determined from the DNA. This sample yields around 120,000 clones, of which roughly 90% are seen a single time; around 3.8% belongs to the top ten. The clonotype originates from a man between 50 and 59 years old with active COVID-19. The specimen was peripheral blood. The rearrangement uses TRBV6-1 and TRBJ2-7; 7 bases align to TRBD1. The CDR3 reads CASSEDRGIREQYF. The CDR3 nucleotides are TGTGCCAGCAGTGAAGACAGGGGAATCCGGGAGCAGTACTTC.